This TCR beta chain was sequenced in a study of OX40 agonist ivuxolimab in advanced cancers. Study-wide context: As their treatment, patients were administered ivuxolimab, an agonistic anti-OX40 (CD134) antibody.

A history of autoimmune disease or systemic immunosuppression excluded patients. The study, taken as a whole, reports: There were, on average, more expanded clones in CD8+ T cells than in CD4+.

Germline CDR1 MDHEN, CDR2 SYDVKM. The CDR3 loop spans 21 amino acids. Trimming left V 4 bases short and J 3 bases short, with 28 bases between. Produced via immunoSEQ multiplex PCR; TCRdb's table is partial and in-frame only. The repertoire holds 55,000 to 85,000 clones, 86% seen once, with 2.8% in the top ten. About this clone: Its matching antigen is unknown.

The chain carries TRBV28 and TRBJ2-6, with D perhaps TRBD2 (7 bases). The sequencing used CD4+ or CD8+ T cells sorted from blood, collected in a trial of the OX40 agonist ivuxolimab. This TCR was recovered from an adult with an advanced solid tumor such as melanoma, head and neck, liver or kidney cancer. In DNA form, the CDR3 reads TGTGCCAGCAGTTCCCCCCTCGGGGGCGGGGGAGCTATGTATGGGGCCAACGTCCTGACTTTC. Its protein product is CASSSPLGGGGAMYGANVLTF.